These 22 T cell receptor beta chains were sequenced from one sample in a study of blood T cells in healthy people across ages. Primers used in a second PCR of about 6 to 12 cycles were a sample-barcoded 5' primer and a J-beta primer mix. In TCRdb, the 5' RACE reads were re-called with MiXCR into one record per CDR3 protein. The sample shows 1 million or so distinct CDR3 sequences, approximately 25% of them seen only once. These same records also appear under a second study, on T cells of mothers and their children.

The sequenced sample was blood. These receptors all come from a girl aged 2-10 years in good health.

This clonotype was seen only a few times. The rearrangement joins TRBV29-1 to TRBJ2-3; 10 positions agree with TRBD2. V dropped 3 bases and J dropped 2; count of bases not matched to a gene: 11. Looked up from germline, CDR1 is SQVTM and CDR2 is ANQGSEA. CDR3 size: 17 residues. In nucleotides, the CDR3 is TGCAGCGTTGAGGGAACTAGCGGGGCTCACCACACAGATACGCAGTATTTT. It yields the protein CSVEGTSGAHHTDTQYF.

Concerning this clonotype itself: No conserved phenylalanine or tryptophan ends this CDR3, so it is likely a read error. The chain links TRBV24-1 to TRBJ2-5, with D possibly being TRBD1 or TRBD2 (5 bases each). The CDR3 extends over 14 amino acids. V lost 9 bases, J lost 0 bases, and 13 bases lay in between. CDR1 and CDR2 (germline): KGHDR, SFDVKD. CDR3 in DNA: TGTGCCACCGCGTTGGGGGAGTACCAAGAGACCCAGTACCTC. Residues: CATALGEYQETQYL.

This clonotype was detected a few times. The chain carries TRBV7-2 and TRBJ2-5, with TRBD1 matching 7 bases. The germline V gene encodes CDR1 SGHTA and CDR2 FQGNSA. With V trimmed by 5 bases and J by 4 bases, 7 bases remained unmatched. This CDR3 is 14 amino acids long. DNA for the CDR3: TGTGCCAGCAGCGCCAGACAGGGAAGAGAGACCCAGTACTTC. Translating it yields CASSARQGRETQYF.

This chain uses TRBV4-2 with TRBJ1-5, with a weak D call TRBD1 (5 bases). V was trimmed by 8 bases and J by 6 bases, leaving 20 bases between them. CDR3 length equals 15 residues. The germline gives CDR1 LGHNA, CDR2 YNFKEQ. CDR3 coding DNA: TGTGCCAGCGGGGATCCTGCCGACAGCGGTCAGCCCCAGCATTTT. This translates into CASGDPADSGQPQHF.

The sample holds a few counts of this clonotype. One junction end does not reproduce the germline sequence, and a read error may be involved. This chain uses TRBV29-1 with TRBJ1-2; D is perhaps TRBD1 (6 bases). The CDR3 has 15 amino acids. The germline CDR1 and CDR2 sequences are SQVTM and ANQGSEA. The CDR3 region has the DNA TGCAGCGTGTCCCCCCTATTAGGACAGATCTATGACTACACCTTC. Protein sequence: CSVSPLLGQIYDYTF.

For this clonotype: Given a much more abundant clone one base away, this may be a read error. Without the conserved terminal phenylalanine or tryptophan, this CDR3 likely stems from a read error. The chain uses TRBV20-1 and TRBJ2-1, with D maybe TRBD2 (6 bases). The CDR3 has 16 amino acids. The ends were cut back, 2 bases at V and 3 bases at J, with 17 bases in the middle. Per the germline V gene, CDR1 is DFQATT and CDR2 is SNEGSKA (reference sequence). The CDR3 loop is CSARLTSGSYYNEQFS. The CDR3 DNA reads TGCAGTGCTAGATTAACGTCCGGGAGTTACTACAATGAGCAGTTCTCC.

The chain recombines TRBV27 with TRBJ2-1; D remains ambiguous. Germline V gene lookup returns CDR1 MNHEY and CDR2 SMNVEV (reference sequence). The V and J ends lost 7 bases and 2 bases respectively, with 12 bases between them. This CDR3 comprises 14 residues. The CDR3 here is CASNLDFTYNEQFF. Written as DNA, the CDR3 is TGTGCCAGCAACTTAGACTTTACCTACAATGAGCAGTTCTTC.

V is TRBV12-3 or TRBV12-4 and J is TRBJ2-5; the D gene is possibly TRBD1 (6 bases). The last part of the DNA fits TRBJ2-1 better; the J call may be wrong. The CDR3 is made up of 14 amino acids. The CDR3 DNA is TGTGCCAGCAGGAATCGGGACATGTACAATGAGCAGTTCTTC. Translation gives CASRNRDMYNEQFF.

V is TRBV4-1 and J is TRBJ2-3; 9 bases line up with TRBD1. V gave up 3 bases and J gave up 4 bases; unmatched junction bases: 5. The CDR3 is 15 amino acids. CDR1 and CDR2 from the germline V gene are MGHRA and YSYEKL. This CDR3 reads CASSQLDRGADTQYF. The CDR3 region has the DNA TGCGCCAGCAGCCAGCTCGACAGGGGGGCAGATACGCAGTATTTT.

This clonotype has just a few counts. This chain uses TRBV20-1 with TRBJ1-4; the D is unclear. Germline V gene data show CDR1 as DFQATT and CDR2 as SNEGSKA (reference sequence). This CDR3 contains 12 residues. The V gene lost 2 bases and the J gene lost 8 bases, with 9 bases spanning the gap. The DNA for the CDR3 is TGCAGTGCTAGAAGAACGGACGAAAAACTGTTTTTT. As protein: CSARRTDEKLFF.

V usage is TRBV6-1 and J usage is TRBJ2-3; D not certain. Germline V lookup: CDR1 MNHNS, CDR2 SASEGT. The CDR3 loop spans 16 amino acids. The V end was cut by 2 bases, the J end by 0 bases, with 12 bases between. In DNA form, the CDR3 reads TGTGCCAGCAGTGAAACTATCGGACGGAGCACAGATACGCAGTATTTT. Its translation: CASSETIGRSTDTQYF.

This clonotype turned up a few times. The junction does not match germline at one end; this may be a read error. The J gene is TRBJ2-5, the V gene TRBV11-1; 12 bases map to TRBD2. The CDR3 length is 13 residues. The germline V gene has CDR1 SGHAT and CDR2 FQDESV (reference sequence). CDR3 coding DNA: TGTGCCAGCAGCCCGACTAGCGGGAGTGCCTGGGACTTC. The encoded protein is CASSPTSGSAWDF.

In this sample, this clonotype turned up a few times. This chain uses TRBV11-2 with TRBJ1-1; D is perhaps TRBD1 (5 bases). The V end was cut by 1 base, the J end by 4 bases, with 16 bases between. Germline V gene sequence: CDR1 SGHAT, CDR2 FQNNGV. This CDR3 has 16 residues. The CDR3 DNA sequence: TGTGCCAGCAGCTTAGTTTTTTTCGGGACTTCCACTGAAGCTTTCTTT. Protein product: CASSLVFFGTSTEAFF. The variable domain in full, with the rest retrieved from reference TRBV11-2 and TRBJ1-1, is EAGVAQSPRYKIIEKRQSVAFWCNPISGHATLYWYQQILGQGPKLLIQFQNNGVVDDSQLPKDRFSAERLKGVDSTLKIQPAKLEDSAVYLCASSLVFFGTSTEAFFGQGTRLTVV.

V and J are TRBV10-3 and TRBJ2-5, with a weak D call TRBD2 (5 bases). Gene TRBJ2-1 matches the end of the DNA better, so the J call may be wrong. The CDR3 sequence is 12 residues long. CDR1 is ENHRY, CDR2 SYGVKD, per germline. CDR3 residues: CAITRGSHEQFF. The DNA for the CDR3 is TGTGCCATCACTCGAGGGAGTCATGAGCAGTTCTTC.

The chain links TRBV6-1 to TRBJ2-7, with TRBD1 matching 8 bases. This CDR3 region has 17 residues. Germline V lookup: CDR1 MNHNS, CDR2 SASEGT. V trimming: 5 bases; J trimming: 3 bases; junction bases outside the gene matches: 15. The CDR3 protein is CASSRNLQGEWGYEQYF. The CDR3 coding sequence is TGTGCCAGCAGTCGCAACCTACAGGGGGAATGGGGCTACGAGCAGTACTTC.

This clonotype has more than one count but fewer than ten. The CDR3 DNA sequence: TGTGCCAGCAGCTCCCAAGATCTTGACAGGGTCTATGGCTACACCTTC. This translates into CASSSQDLDRVYGYTF. V is TRBV11-3 and J is TRBJ1-2; 7 bases line up with TRBD1. The CDR3 has 16 residues. CDR1 and CDR2 from the germline V gene are SGHNT and YENEEA. Trimming at V came to 4 bases and at J to 4 bases, leaving 12 bases not matched to a gene. Supplemented by reference TRBV11-3 and TRBJ1-2, the full variable domain reads EAGVVQSPRYKIIEKKQPVAFWCNPISGHNTLYWYLQNLGQGPELLIRYENEEAVDDSQLPKDRFSAERLKGVDSTLKIQPAELGDSAVYLCASSSQDLDRVYGYTFGSGTRLTVV.

The gene calls are TRBV6-5 and TRBJ1-4; D unclear. The CDR3 contains 17 residues. Germline values: CDR1 MNHEY, CDR2 SVGAGI. With 2 bases removed from V and 4 bases from J, the gap between germline ends came to 17 bases. Here the CDR3 DNA reads TGTGCCAGCAGTTACACGACCCTCCCAGACCTTAATGAAAAACTGTTTTTT. Translated, it gives CASSYTTLPDLNEKLFF.

The chain links TRBV19 to TRBJ1-2; perhaps TRBD1 as D (5 bases). V was pared by 8 bases and J by 4 bases, with 17 bases between. In germline, CDR1 is LNHDA, CDR2 SQIVND (reference sequence). The CDR3 contains 14 residues. The CDR3 DNA follows: TGTGCCAGTGCCCCTCCGGGGGGATTCTATGGCTACACCTTC. It yields the protein CASAPPGGFYGYTF.

The genes are TRBV19 and TRBJ2-3, with D perhaps assigned TRBD1 or TRBD2 (5 bases each). The germline V gene encodes CDR1 LNHDA and CDR2 SQIVND (reference sequence). The CDR3 covers 16 residues. V was trimmed by 4 bases and J by 4 bases, leaving 18 bases between them. CDR3 sequence: CASSTGTLHGADTQYF. CDR3 sequence (DNA): TGTGCCAGTAGTACCGGGACCCTACATGGGGCAGATACGCAGTATTTT.

A few counts support this clonotype. One junction end disagrees with the germline gene, perhaps due to a read error. V gene TRBV3-1 combines with J gene TRBJ1-4; perhaps TRBD1 as D (5 bases). Germline V gene sequence: CDR1 LGHDT, CDR2 YNNKEL (reference sequence). The CDR3 runs to 15 residues. The CDR3: CATSAATGPNEKLFF. CDR3 sequence (DNA): TGTGCCACCAGCGCCGCAACAGGTCCGAATGAAAAACTGTTTTTT.

This clonotype was seen a few times. J is TRBJ1-4 and V is TRBV24-1; no clear D. V was pared by 0 bases and J by 5 bases, with 9 bases between. This CDR3 spans 15 amino acids. The germline V gene encodes CDR1 KGHDR and CDR2 SFDVKD. The CDR3, as DNA: TGTGCCACCAGTGATTTGCCCACTACGAATGAAAAACTGTTTTTT. This translates into CATSDLPTTNEKLFF.

The J gene is TRBJ1-2, the V gene TRBV28; 7 bases agree with TRBD1. Germline V lookup: CDR1 MDHEN, CDR2 SYDVKM. The trim removed 5 bases at V and 7 bases at J, leaving 13 bases unmatched. The CDR3 is 15 residues long. The CDR3: CASSLYSGQLSGYTF. Written as DNA, the CDR3 is TGTGCCAGCAGTCTCTACTCGGGACAGCTGAGTGGCTACACCTTC.